The text below deals with one T cell receptor beta chain. Its antigen is currently unknown. Profiled with immunoSEQ multiplex PCR; TCRdb holds only in-frame clones, not every one. The sample holds fewer than 90,000 clones, about 95% seen once. These data are taken from a study of graft-versus-host responses after intestinal transplantation. Study background: Multivisceral, liver-intestinal, or isolated intestinal grafts went to recipients. General observations from the study: GvH clones turned up in recipient marrow; some had shown up first in ileum or blood. Across patients carrying graft-donor T cell macrochimerism, allografts held high graft-versus-host to host-versus-graft clonal ratios.

The CDR3 contains 16 residues. J gave up 6 bases and V 4 bases, and 13 bases lay outside the gene matches. Per germline, CDR1 SGHNT and CDR2 YYREEE (reference sequence). The sequence derives from a human donor who was the organ donor for an intestinal transplant. The sample here was unstimulated CD4+ T cells sorted from spleen or lymph node cells, taken before transplant. V gene TRBV5-4 combines with J gene TRBJ2-3, with 8 nucleotides matching TRBD1. CDR3 protein: CASSTRTGRTLDTQYF. CDR3 DNA: TGTGCCAGCAGCACCCGGACAGGGCGGACACTGGATACGCAGTATTTT.